This TCR beta chain came from a study of blood T cells in healthy people across ages (dated by TCRdb to the mid-2010s). About the investigation overall: Template switching captured roughly one uniquely barcoded TCR beta cDNA molecule per two T cells in model experiments. To track age-related changes in TCR beta repertoire diversity, the study relied on deep sequencing normalized with unique cDNA molecular identifiers. Four age groups were formed from the donors: young (average approximately 17 years), middle-aged (less than 40), aged (roughly 56) and long-lived (more than 75). To avoid experimental bias, donors of different ages were spread randomly across the sequencing lanes. Two additional independent replicas of 1 million unique cDNA reads from the same blood draw were analyzed for two donors (one aged 18 to 30 and one aged 80 or older). General findings and caveats noted by the study authors: Since profiling was done on bulk unsorted PBMCs, naive and antigen-experienced compartments could not be conclusively compared. The long-lived group showed more naive CD4+ T cells, fewer expanded clones and increased TCR diversity than the aged group, suggesting age selection. Total diversity estimates from one million sequenced T cells were considered lower bounds and underestimates. As age increased, observed TCR beta diversity per million T cells dropped in a roughly linear way, and a significant reduction was already evident by age around 41. Donor CMV infection status was unknown, potentially confounding age-related changes in expanded clonotypes. The percentage of naive T cells measured by flow cytometry correlated strongly with observed TCR beta diversity.

The donors were 40 or so Caucasian individuals from Russia, aged about 6 to 95 years, who were systemically healthy. Ten milliliters of peripheral blood were drawn from each donor into EDTA-treated Vacutainer tubes. Ficoll-Paque density-gradient centrifugation was used to isolate PBMCs, with at least 6 million per sample. Trizol reagent was used to extract total RNA from PBMCs, with at least 6 micrograms per sample. For every donor, flow cytometry on a PBMC aliquot measured the percentage of naive CD45RAhigh/CD27high T cells. CDR1 and CDR2, looked up from the germline V gene, are MDHEN and SYDVKM. The junction shows trimming of 10 bases on V and 5 bases on J, and the gene matches do not reach 3 bases of it. The CDR3 contains 12 residues, cysteine and phenylalanine counted. Only the CDR3 part of the read is kept: 36 bases, read in frame from the first base. This clonotype was found a few times. Its antigen is not yet known. Base-call qualities are not available, and no considerably larger clone is one nucleotide away.

Libraries were made using 5' RACE. Sequencing instrument: Illumina HiSeq 2500. The second PCR ran for roughly 7 to 11 cycles and used a J-beta primer mix along with a sample-barcoded 5' primer. A unique molecular identifier was introduced onto each TCR beta cDNA molecule by a template-switch 5' adaptor carrying 12 random nucleotides. Each sample yielded at least 3 million CDR3-containing paired-end reads. All of the RNA was converted into first-strand cDNA using the Mint cDNA synthesis kit, with a TRBC-specific oligonucleotide serving as the primer. All cDNA was treated with uracil-DNA glycosylase and then went through a first 18-cycle PCR with the universal primers M1SS and BC2_uni_R. From the authors' description of their analysis: For normalization, 1 million high-quality reads were randomly selected from each sample, with every read carrying a distinct molecular identifier. Reads with shared molecular identifiers were discarded instead of being binned into consensus sequences. MiTCR, set to a Q25 quality threshold and the strictest error-elimination algorithm, was used for CDR3 identification, clonotype clustering and error correction. A nonparametric unseen species model with Euler transformation was used to estimate a lower bound on total TCR beta diversity. TCRdb passed the public sequencing reads through fastp at Q25 and MiXCR, retaining productive beta sequences. Every distinct CDR3 protein forms one entry, paired with its most common genes and DNA. TCRdb's processing, not the study's, gives the V and J calls here. The sample table holds roughly 930,000 distinct CDR3 sequences, of which about 48% were seen once. Over 10% of the sample lies in the top ten.

This chain joins TRBV28 to TRBJ1-5; a stretch of 9 junction bases matches TRBD1. The sample taken for sequencing was blood. The clonotype was recovered from a young man in good health. DNA sequence: TGTGCCACTCGGACAGGGGATCAGCCCCAGCATTTT. This translates into CATRTGDQPQHF.